This paragraph reports one T cell receptor (beta chain). The antigen remains unidentified. Unmatched junction bases numbered 6, after V lost 0 bases and J lost 0 bases. This CDR3 has 18 residues. Germline CDR1 reads MGHRA; CDR2 reads YSYEKL. This entry is derived from a study of cytomegalovirus exposure and HLA in healthy donors. Study-wide results and caveats: TCR clusters originating in the first cohort tended to co-occur in the 120 validation repertoires, according to a later analysis.

The table came from immunoSEQ multiplex PCR; TCRdb's copy has only in-frame clones and leaves some out. The sample holds over 60,000 clones, approximately 95% seen once. The donors were part of the roughly 130-subject validation cohort, which stood apart from the 666-subject first cohort. The sequence was collected from a man aged 18 to 30 in good health and CMV-seronegative. The sequencing sample was made of PBMCs. The V and J genes are TRBV4-1 and TRBJ2-3, with TRBD2 matching 10 bases. The CDR3 nucleotides are TGCGCCAGCAGCCAAGATGGTAGCGGGGGGTTAAGCACAGATACGCAGTATTTT. Encoded protein: CASSQDGSGGLSTDTQYF.